Sequencing of this TCR beta chain was carried out in a study of cytomegalovirus exposure and HLA in healthy donors. This CDR3 comprises 14 residues. Germline CDR1 GTSNPN, CDR2 SVGIG (reference sequence). V gave up 2 bases and J gave up 7 bases; unmatched junction bases: 5. 13 Jbeta primers and 60 Vbeta primers were used for the PCR. Sequencing was performed with immunoSEQ multiplex PCR; in TCRdb, only in-frame clones are kept and a portion is missing. The sample consists of around 120,000 clones, 70% to 80% of them appearing once. Material: PBMCs. The J gene is TRBJ1-3, the V gene TRBV30; 10 nucleotides match TRBD1. The receptor was derived from a woman aged 40 to 50 in good health and CMV-seropositive. The CDR3: CAWSFRDRGNTIYF. The CDR3 DNA reads as TGTGCCTGGAGTTTCCGGGACAGGGGTAACACCATATATTTT.